This T cell receptor beta chain was recorded in a study of response to subunit inactivated influenza vaccine. TCRdb ran MiXCR on the RT-PCR reads and lists one entry per CDR3 protein. The repertoire holds about 310,000 distinct CDR3 sequences, with about 20% as singletons. The input for sequencing was PBMCs from blood, taken approximately 20 months after vaccination. The receptor's source is a man in his fifties or sixties who received an inactivated influenza vaccine.

CDR3 residues: CASSQSQSYEQYF. CDR3 bases: TGCGCCAGCAGCCAATCCCAATCCTACGAGCAGTACTTC. This sequence joins TRBV4-1 and TRBJ2-7; D is ambiguous. CDR1 MGHRA and CDR2 YSYEKL come from the germline V gene. The V end lost 2 bases, the J end lost 1 base, and 6 bases lay between the germline ends. This CDR3 is 13 amino acids long.